This T cell receptor (beta chain) came from a study of OX40 agonist ivuxolimab in advanced cancers. TCRdb's copy holds only in-frame clones and misses some; the assay was immunoSEQ multiplex PCR. This table holds roughly 80,000 clones, 86% found once. There are 13 residues in the CDR3. With 6 bases removed from V and 3 bases from J, the gap between germline ends came to 15 bases. Looked up from germline, CDR1 is SQVTM and CDR2 is ANQGSEA. This clone was counted a single time. Collection of blood occurred at baseline, at cycle 4 day 1, and at cycle 7 day 1. The J gene is TRBJ2-7, the V gene TRBV29-1; D tentatively reads TRBD1 or TRBD2 (5 bases each). The receptor was derived from an adult with an advanced solid tumor such as melanoma, head and neck, liver or kidney cancer. This sample comprised CD4+ or CD8+ T cells sorted from blood, obtained in a trial of the OX40 agonist ivuxolimab. This CDR3 is CSVRDGTGYEQYF. The CDR3 DNA reads as TGCAGCGTCAGGGACGGGACCGGCTACGAGCAGTACTTC.